The clone carrying this TCR beta chain came up a few times. Its antigen is not identified. These data come from a study of blood T cells in healthy people across ages. Findings and limits, study-wide: Researchers report that TCR beta diversity correlated strongly with naive T cell percentage.

With a J-beta primer mix and a sample-barcoded 5' primer, a second PCR ran roughly 6 to 11 cycles. Each CDR3 protein is one row after TCRdb ran MiXCR on the 5' RACE reads. The data hold just under 550,000 distinct CDR3 sequences, with about 24% observed a single time. The germline CDR1 and CDR2 sequences are SGHTA and FQGNSA. The CDR3 sequence is 15 residues long. V was trimmed by 5 bases and J by 1 base, leaving 11 bases between them. These same records also appear under a second study, on T cells of mothers and their children.

This clonotype was sampled from a boy younger than 18 in good health. The specimen sequenced was blood. The chain has TRBV7-2 and TRBJ2-2; no reliable D call. The CDR3 DNA follows: TGTGCCAGCAGCCCCGCTCTGGGGAACACCGGGGAGCTGTTTTTT. It yields the protein CASSPALGNTGELFF.